This TCR beta chain appears in the sequencing data of a study of graft-versus-host responses after intestinal transplantation. Profiling relied on immunoSEQ multiplex PCR, and the TCRdb table lists in-frame clones only, not all of them. The sample includes more than 80,000 clones, over 80% of them seen just once. On this clone: The antigen remains unidentified.

Study-wide findings and caveats: Peak circulating GvH clone levels tracked with early post-transplant HvG declines.

Germline V CDR1 and CDR2: SGHTA, FQGNSA. This CDR3 region has 15 residues. Losses at the gene ends were 6 bases for V and 8 bases for J; bases not matched to a gene: 9. The TCR sequence derives from a human donor who received an intestinal transplant. The input for sequencing was unstimulated CD8+ T cells sorted from spleen or lymph node cells, taken before intestinal transplant. The chain recombines TRBV7-2 with TRBJ2-1; TRBD2 matches 11 bases. The CDR3 spells CASRTTSGSSHEQFF. DNA of the CDR3: TGTGCCAGCAGAACAACTAGCGGGAGTTCCCATGAGCAGTTCTTC.